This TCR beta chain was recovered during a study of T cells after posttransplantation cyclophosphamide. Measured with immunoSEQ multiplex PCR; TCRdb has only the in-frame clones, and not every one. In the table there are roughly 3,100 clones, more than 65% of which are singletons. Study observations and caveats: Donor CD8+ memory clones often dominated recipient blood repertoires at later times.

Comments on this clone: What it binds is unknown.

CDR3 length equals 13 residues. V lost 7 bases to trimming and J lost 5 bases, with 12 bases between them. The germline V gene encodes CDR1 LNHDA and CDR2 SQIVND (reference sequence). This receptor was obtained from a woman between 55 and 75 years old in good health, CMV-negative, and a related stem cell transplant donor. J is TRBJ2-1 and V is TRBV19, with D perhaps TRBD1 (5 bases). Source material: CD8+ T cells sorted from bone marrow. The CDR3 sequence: CASNKGLDNEQFF. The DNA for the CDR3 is TGTGCCAGTAATAAGGGGCTGGACAATGAGCAGTTCTTC.